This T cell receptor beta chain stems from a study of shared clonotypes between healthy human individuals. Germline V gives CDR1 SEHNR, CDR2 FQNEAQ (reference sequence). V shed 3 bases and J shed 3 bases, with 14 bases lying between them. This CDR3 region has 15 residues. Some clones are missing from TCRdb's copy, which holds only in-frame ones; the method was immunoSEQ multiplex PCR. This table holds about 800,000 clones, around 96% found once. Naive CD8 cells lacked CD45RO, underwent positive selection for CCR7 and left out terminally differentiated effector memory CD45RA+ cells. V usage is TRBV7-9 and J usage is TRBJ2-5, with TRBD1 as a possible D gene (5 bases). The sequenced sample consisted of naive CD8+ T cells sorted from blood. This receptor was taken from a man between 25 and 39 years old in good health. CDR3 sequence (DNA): TGTGCCAGCAGCTTCGAAGGCGGCAGGGAAGAGACCCAGTACTTC. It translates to CASSFEGGREETQYF. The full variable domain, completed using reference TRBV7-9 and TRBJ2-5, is DTGVSQNPRHKITKRGQNVTFRCDPISEHNRLYWYRQTLGQGPEFLTYFQNEAQLEKSRLLSDRFSAERPKGSFSTLEIQRTEQGDSAMYLCASSFEGGREETQYFGPGTRLLVL.